The clone carrying this T cell receptor (beta chain) has a count of ten or more. Antigen unknown. V shed 5 bases and J shed 9 bases, with 17 bases lying between them. This CDR3 is 15 amino acids long. The sample is drawn from a study of CD8 T cells in ankylosing spondylitis. General study results and limits: Past studies reported some motif variants in reactive arthritis synovial fluid and blood. Disease-linked clones displayed a CD8+ phenotype and appeared relatively rarely in peripheral blood. A TCR beta motif of eight or nine highly homologous variants seemed to mark ankylosing spondylitis blood. It was reported that disease-linked clones were significantly enriched in matched ankylosing spondylitis synovial fluid.

Construction of TCR beta libraries was performed using quantitative 5'-RACE with molecular barcodes. TCRdb re-derived calls from the 5' RACE reads in MiXCR, one entry per CDR3 protein. Of some 450,000 distinct CDR3 sequences in the sample, under 20% were seen once. The V gene is TRBV12-3 or TRBV12-4, the J gene TRBJ1-6; D may be TRBD1 (5 bases). The sample taken for sequencing was blood, either unsorted or a sorted T cell fraction (not recorded which). This TCR was sampled from a male donor with ankylosing spondylitis. Here the CDR3 reads CASSPDRGSGSPLHF. The DNA of the CDR3 is TGTGCCAGCAGTCCCGACCGGGGGAGTGGTTCACCCCTCCACTTT.